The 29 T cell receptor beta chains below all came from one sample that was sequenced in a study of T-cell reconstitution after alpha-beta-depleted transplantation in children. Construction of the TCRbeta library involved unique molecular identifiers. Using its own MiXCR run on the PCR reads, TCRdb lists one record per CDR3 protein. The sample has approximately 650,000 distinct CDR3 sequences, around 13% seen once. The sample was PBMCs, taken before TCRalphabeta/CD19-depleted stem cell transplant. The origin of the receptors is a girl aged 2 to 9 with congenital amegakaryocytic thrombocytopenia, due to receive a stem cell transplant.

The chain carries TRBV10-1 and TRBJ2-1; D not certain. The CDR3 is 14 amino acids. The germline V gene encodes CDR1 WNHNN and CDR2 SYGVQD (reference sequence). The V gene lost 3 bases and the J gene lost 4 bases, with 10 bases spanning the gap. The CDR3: CASSDPDRYNEQFF. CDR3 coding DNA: TGCGCCAGCAGTGATCCTGACCGATACAATGAGCAGTTCTTC.

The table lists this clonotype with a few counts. CDR3 nucleotide sequence: TGTGCCAGCAGCCCCCGAGCCCCCCGGCGCCGGACAGCCACTAACTATGGCTACACCTTC. Its protein product is CASSPRAPRRRTATNYGYTF. The chain is built from TRBV3-1 and TRBJ1-2, with a weak D call TRBD1 (6 bases). Trimming left V 4 bases short and J 0 bases short, with 27 bases between. Germline-derived CDR1 and CDR2 are LGHDT and YNNKEL (reference sequence). The CDR3 has 20 residues. The whole variable domain, filled in from reference TRBV3-1 and TRBJ1-2, reads DTAVSQTPKYLVTQMGNDKSIKCEQNLGHDTMYWYKQDSKKFLKIMFSYNNKELIINETVPNRFSPKSPDKAHLNLHINSLELGDSAVYFCASSPRAPRRRTATNYGYTFGSGTRLTVV.

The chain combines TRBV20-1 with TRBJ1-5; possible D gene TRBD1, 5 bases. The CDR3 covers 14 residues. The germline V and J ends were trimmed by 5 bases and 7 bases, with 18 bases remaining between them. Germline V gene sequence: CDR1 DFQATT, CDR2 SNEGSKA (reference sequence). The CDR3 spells CSAYPGDSGQPQHF. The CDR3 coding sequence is TGCAGTGCTTACCCGGGGGACTCGGGACAGCCCCAGCATTTT.

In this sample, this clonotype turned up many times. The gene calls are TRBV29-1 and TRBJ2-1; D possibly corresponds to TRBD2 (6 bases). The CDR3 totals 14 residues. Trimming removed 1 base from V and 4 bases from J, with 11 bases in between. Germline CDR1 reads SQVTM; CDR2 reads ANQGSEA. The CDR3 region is CSVEGRAGYNEQFF. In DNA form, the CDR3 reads TGCAGCGTTGAAGGTAGGGCGGGATACAATGAGCAGTTCTTC.

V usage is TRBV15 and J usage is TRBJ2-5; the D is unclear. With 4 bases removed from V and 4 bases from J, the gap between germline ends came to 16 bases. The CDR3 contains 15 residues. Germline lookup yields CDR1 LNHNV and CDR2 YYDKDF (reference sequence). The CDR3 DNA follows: TGTGCCACCAGCACCCCCAGATTTCCTCCAGAGACCCAGTACTTC. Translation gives CATSTPRFPPETQYF.

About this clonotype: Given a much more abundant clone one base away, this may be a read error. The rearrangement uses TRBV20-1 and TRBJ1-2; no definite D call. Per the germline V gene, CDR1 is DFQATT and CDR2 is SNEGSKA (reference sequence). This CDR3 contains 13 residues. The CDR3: CSARDVVSYGDTF. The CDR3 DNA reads TGCAGTGCTAGAGACGTGGTTTCCTATGGCGACACCTTC.

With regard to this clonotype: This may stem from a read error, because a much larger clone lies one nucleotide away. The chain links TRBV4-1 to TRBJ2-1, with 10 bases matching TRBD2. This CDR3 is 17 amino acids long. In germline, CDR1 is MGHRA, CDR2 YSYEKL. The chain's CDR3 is CVSSQIGLAEIYNEQFF. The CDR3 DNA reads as TGCGTCAGCAGCCAAATCGGACTAGCGGAAATCTACAATGAGCAGTTCTTC.

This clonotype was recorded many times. DNA of the CDR3: TGCAGTGCTAGAGATAGGACAGGGGTCTCCTACGAGCAGTACTTC. Its translation is CSARDRTGVSYEQYF. This rearrangement joins TRBV20-1 to TRBJ2-7, with 9 bases identical to TRBD1. Looked up from germline, CDR1 is DFQATT and CDR2 is SNEGSKA (reference sequence). V shed 0 bases and J 0 bases; nucleotides not matched to a gene: 3. There are 15 residues in the CDR3.

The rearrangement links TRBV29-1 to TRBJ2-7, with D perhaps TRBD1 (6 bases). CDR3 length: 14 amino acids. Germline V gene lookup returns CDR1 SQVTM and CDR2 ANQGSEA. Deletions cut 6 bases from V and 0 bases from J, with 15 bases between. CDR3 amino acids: CSVGDIESSYEQYF. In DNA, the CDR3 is TGCAGCGTCGGGGACATAGAGAGCTCCTACGAGCAGTACTTC.

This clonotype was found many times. CDR3 region: CSAVTDTQYF. The DNA for the CDR3 is TGCAGTGCAGTAACAGATACGCAGTATTTT. The gene calls are TRBV20-1 and TRBJ2-3; no firm D call. The germline CDR1 and CDR2 sequences are DFQATT and SNEGSKA (reference sequence). Trimming cost V 6 bases and J 3 bases, with 4 bases left between them. CDR3 size: 10 residues.

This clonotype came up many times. CDR3 sequence reads: CASDHEGTQYF. The CDR3 bases are TGTGCCAGCGACCACGAAGGGACCCAGTACTTC. V and J are TRBV6-5 and TRBJ2-5; D is ambiguous. This CDR3 contains 11 residues. V lost 8 bases and J lost 7, with 11 bases in between. Germline CDR1 is MNHEY and CDR2 is SVGAGI.

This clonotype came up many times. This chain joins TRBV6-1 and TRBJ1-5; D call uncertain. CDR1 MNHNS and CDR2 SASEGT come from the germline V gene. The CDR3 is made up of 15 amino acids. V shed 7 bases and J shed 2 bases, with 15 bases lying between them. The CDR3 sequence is CASTGDITGNQPQHF. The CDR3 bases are TGTGCCAGCACTGGGGATATAACTGGCAATCAGCCCCAGCATTTT.

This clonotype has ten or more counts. This CDR3 reads CASSATISDVETQYF. The CDR3 nucleotides are TGTGCCAGCAGTGCGACAATATCGGACGTTGAGACCCAGTACTTC. The chain has TRBV12-3 or TRBV12-4 and TRBJ2-5; no clear D. The germline V and J ends were trimmed by 5 bases and 5 bases, with 18 bases remaining between them. The CDR3 is made up of 15 amino acids.

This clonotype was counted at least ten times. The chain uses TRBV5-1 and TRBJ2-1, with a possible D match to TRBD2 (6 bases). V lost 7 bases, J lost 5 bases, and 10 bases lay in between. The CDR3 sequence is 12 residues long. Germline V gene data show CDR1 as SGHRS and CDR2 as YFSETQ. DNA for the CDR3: TGCGCCAGCGGGGCGGGAAACAATGAGCAGTTCTTC. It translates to CASGAGNNEQFF.

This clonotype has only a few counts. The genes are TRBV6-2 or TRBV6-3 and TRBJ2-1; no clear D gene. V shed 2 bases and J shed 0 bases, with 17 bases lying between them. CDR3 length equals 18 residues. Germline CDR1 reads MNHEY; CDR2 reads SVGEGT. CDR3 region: CASSYTKHNLLSYNEQFF. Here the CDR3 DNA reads TGTGCCAGCAGTTACACGAAGCATAACCTCCTCTCCTACAATGAGCAGTTCTTC.

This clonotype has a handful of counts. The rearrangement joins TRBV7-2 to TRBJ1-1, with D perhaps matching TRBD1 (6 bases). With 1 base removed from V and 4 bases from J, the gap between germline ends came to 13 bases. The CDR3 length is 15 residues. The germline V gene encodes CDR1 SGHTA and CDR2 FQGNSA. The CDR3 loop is CASSLETGSGTEAFF. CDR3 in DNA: TGTGCCAGCAGCTTAGAAACAGGGTCGGGCACTGAAGCTTTCTTT.

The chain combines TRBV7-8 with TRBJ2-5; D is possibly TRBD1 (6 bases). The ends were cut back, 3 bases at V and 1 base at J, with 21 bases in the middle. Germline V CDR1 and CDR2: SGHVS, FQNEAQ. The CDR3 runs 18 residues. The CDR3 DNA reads TGTGCCAGCAGCTTGCTTATGCCCACCGGGACACCCCAAGAGACCCAGTACTTC. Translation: CASSLLMPTGTPQETQYF. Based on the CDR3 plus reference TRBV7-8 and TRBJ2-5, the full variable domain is GAGVSQSPRYKVAKRGQDVALRCDPISGHVSLFWYQQALGQGPEFLTYFQNEAQLDKSGLPSDRFFAERPEGSVSTLKIQRTQQEDSAVYLCASSLLMPTGTPQETQYFGPGTRLLVL.

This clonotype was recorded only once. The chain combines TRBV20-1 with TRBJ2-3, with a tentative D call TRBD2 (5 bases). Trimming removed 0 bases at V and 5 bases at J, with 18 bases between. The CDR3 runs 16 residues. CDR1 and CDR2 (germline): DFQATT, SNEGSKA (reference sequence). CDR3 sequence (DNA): TGCAGTGCTAGAGATGGTTGGCGGGCCCGACGAGATACGCAGTATTTT. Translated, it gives CSARDGWRARRDTQYF.

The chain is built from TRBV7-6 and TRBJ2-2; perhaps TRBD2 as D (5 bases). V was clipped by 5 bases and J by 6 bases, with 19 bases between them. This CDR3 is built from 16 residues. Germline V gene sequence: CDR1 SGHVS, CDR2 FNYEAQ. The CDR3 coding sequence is TGTGCCAGCAGCGCAACCAGCGGCCCCAACGCCGGGGAGCTGTTTTTT. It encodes CASSATSGPNAGELFF.

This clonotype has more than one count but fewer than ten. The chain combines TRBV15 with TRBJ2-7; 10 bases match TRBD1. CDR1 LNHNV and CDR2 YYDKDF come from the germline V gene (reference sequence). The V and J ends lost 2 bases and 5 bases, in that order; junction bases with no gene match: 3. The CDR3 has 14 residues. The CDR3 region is CATSRRDRGHEQYF. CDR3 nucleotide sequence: TGTGCCACCAGCAGACGGGACAGGGGCCACGAGCAGTACTTC. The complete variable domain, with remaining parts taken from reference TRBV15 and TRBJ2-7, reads DAMVIQNPRYQVTQFGKPVTLSCSQTLNHNVMYWYQQKSSQAPKLLFHYYDKDFNNEADTPDNFQSRRPNTSFCFLDIRSPGLGDTAMYLCATSRRDRGHEQYFGPGTRLTVT.

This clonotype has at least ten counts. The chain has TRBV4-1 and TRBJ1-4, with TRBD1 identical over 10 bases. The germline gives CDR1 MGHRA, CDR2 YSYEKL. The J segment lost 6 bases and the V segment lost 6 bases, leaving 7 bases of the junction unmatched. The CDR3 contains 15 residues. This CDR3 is CASSRAGTGDEKLFF. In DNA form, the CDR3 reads TGCGCCAGCAGTCGGGCCGGGACAGGGGATGAAAAACTGTTTTTT.

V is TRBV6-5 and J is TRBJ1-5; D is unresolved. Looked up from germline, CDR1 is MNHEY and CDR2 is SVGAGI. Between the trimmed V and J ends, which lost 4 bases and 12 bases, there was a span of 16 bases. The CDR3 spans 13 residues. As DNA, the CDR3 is TGTGCCAGCAGTTCCCTGAACCCCTGGCGCCAGCATTTT. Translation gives CASSSLNPWRQHF.

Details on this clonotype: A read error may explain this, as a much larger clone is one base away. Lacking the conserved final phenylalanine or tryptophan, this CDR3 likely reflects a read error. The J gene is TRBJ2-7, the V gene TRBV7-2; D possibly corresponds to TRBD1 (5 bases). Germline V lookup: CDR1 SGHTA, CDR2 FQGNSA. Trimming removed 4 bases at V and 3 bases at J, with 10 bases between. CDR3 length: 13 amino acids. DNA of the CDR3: TGTGCCAGCAGCTATCACAGGAACTACGAGCAGTACATC. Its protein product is CASSYHRNYEQYI.

CDR3 sequence: CASSMKRLAAYNEQFF. The CDR3 DNA follows: TGTGCCAGCAGCATGAAGAGACTAGCGGCCTACAATGAGCAGTTCTTC. The gene calls are TRBV7-8 and TRBJ2-1, with 9 bases fitting TRBD2. The germline V gene has CDR1 SGHVS and CDR2 FQNEAQ. The trim removed 5 bases at V and 2 bases at J, leaving 7 bases unmatched. The CDR3 is made up of 16 amino acids. Based on the CDR3 plus reference TRBV7-8 and TRBJ2-1, the full variable domain is GAGVSQSPRYKVAKRGQDVALRCDPISGHVSLFWYQQALGQGPEFLTYFQNEAQLDKSGLPSDRFFAERPEGSVSTLKIQRTQQEDSAVYLCASSMKRLAAYNEQFFGPGTRLTVL.

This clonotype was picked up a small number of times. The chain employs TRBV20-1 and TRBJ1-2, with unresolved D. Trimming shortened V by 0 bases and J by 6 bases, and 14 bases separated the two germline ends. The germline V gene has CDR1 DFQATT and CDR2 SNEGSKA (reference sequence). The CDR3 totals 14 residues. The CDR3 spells CSARDWASMNGYTF. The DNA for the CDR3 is TGCAGTGCTAGAGATTGGGCCAGTATGAATGGCTACACCTTC.

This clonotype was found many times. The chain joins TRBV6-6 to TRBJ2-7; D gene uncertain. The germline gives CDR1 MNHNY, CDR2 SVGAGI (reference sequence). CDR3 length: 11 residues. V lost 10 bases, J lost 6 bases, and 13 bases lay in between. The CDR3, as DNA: TGTGCCACCGTCCTTGGGGTCGAGCAGTACTTC. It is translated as CATVLGVEQYF.

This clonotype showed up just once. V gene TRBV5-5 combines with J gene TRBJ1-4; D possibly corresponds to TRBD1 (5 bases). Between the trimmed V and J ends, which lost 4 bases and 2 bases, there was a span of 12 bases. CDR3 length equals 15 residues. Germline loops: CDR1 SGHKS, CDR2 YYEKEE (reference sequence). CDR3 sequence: CASSNRQRTNEKLFF. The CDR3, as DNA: TGTGCCAGCAGCAATCGACAGCGTACTAATGAAAAACTGTTTTTT. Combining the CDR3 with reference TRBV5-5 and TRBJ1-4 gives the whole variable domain DAGVTQSPTHLIKTRGQQVTLRCSPISGHKSVSWYQQVLGQGPQFIFQYYEKEERGRGNFPDRFSARQFPNYSSELNVNALLLGDSALYLCASSNRQRTNEKLFFGSGTQLSVL.

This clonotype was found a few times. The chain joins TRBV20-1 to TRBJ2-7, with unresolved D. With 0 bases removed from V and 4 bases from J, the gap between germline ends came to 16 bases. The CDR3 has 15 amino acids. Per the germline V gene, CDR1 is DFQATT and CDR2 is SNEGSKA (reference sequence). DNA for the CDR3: TGCAGTGCTAGAGATCTCGGTACAGAATTATACGAGCAGTACTTC. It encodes CSARDLGTELYEQYF.

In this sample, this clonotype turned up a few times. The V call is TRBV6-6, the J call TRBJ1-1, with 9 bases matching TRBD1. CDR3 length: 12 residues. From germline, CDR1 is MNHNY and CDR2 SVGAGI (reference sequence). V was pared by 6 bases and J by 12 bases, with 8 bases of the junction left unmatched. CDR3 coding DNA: TGTGCCAGCAGCCCGACGGGACAGGGCCCTTTCTTT. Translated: CASSPTGQGPFF.